This TCR beta chain was profiled in a study of T cell responses to AZD1222 COVID-19 vaccine. General study findings and limits: Elevations in Spike-specific TCR breadth and depth followed administration of two AZD1222 doses. Sampled repertoires all dated from after the peak T cell response. Clonal diversity was possibly underestimated; the donors were predominantly white British and more often female. Unmutated regions of variants are reportedly targeted by nearly half of spike-specific TCRs.

The CDR3 has 13 amino acids. CDR1 LGHDT and CDR2 YNNKEL come from the germline V gene (reference sequence). V lost 0 bases to trimming and J lost 4 bases, with 6 bases between them. The data were produced by immunoSEQ multiplex PCR, yet TCRdb's version contains in-frame clones alone and is incomplete. The top ten hold about 4% of the sample, which has 120,000 to 150,000 clones, approximately 90% seen once. With respect to this clone: The antigen is not known.

The chain uses TRBV3-1 (or the pseudogene TRBV3-2) and TRBJ1-2, with D hard to call. Source: peripheral blood, taken 28 days after the second AZD1222 dose. This receptor was taken from an adult who received the AZD1222 COVID-19 vaccine. CDR3 nucleotide sequence: TGTGCCAGCAGCCAAGATCGCTCCTATGGCTACACCTTC. Amino acids: CASSQDRSYGYTF.